These 21 T cell receptor beta chains were sequenced from one sample in a study of sequential checkpoint blockade in melanoma. Treatment: randomized to nivolumab then ipilimumab (arm A) or the reverse (arm B). Generated by immunoSEQ multiplex PCR, the TCRdb table keeps only in-frame clones and is missing some. The repertoire consists of 7,500 to 8,500 clones, with less than 25% occurring once and the leading ten covering almost 6%. The sample here was tumor tissue (inferred from file names), taken from a patient given nivolumab and ipilimumab in sequence. These receptor sequences come from a human donor with melanoma.

This clone counts as medium-sized. This same CDR3 is encoded by further DNA sequences in the sample. This chain links TRBV4-1 with TRBJ1-5; 10 nucleotides match TRBD1. CDR1 and CDR2 (germline): MGHRA, YSYEKL. The ends lost 3 bases at V and 6 bases at J; junction bases unmatched: 5. CDR3 size: 15 residues. CDR3 loop: CASSQGTGEGQPQHF. The CDR3 DNA follows: TGCGCCAGCAGCCAGGGGACAGGGGAGGGTCAGCCCCAGCATTTT.

This rearrangement joins TRBV9 to TRBJ2-3; D possibly corresponds to TRBD1 (5 bases). The germline gives CDR1 SGDLS, CDR2 YYNGEE. CDR3 length: 15 residues. V was trimmed by 0 bases and J by 6 bases, leaving 14 bases between them. The CDR3 DNA reads TGTGCCAGCAGCGTAGCTAGGGCAGGGTATGATACGCAGTATTTT. It translates to CASSVARAGYDTQYF. Full variable domain (remainder filled in from reference TRBV9 and TRBJ2-3): DSGVTQTPKHLITATGQRVTLRCSPRSGDLSVYWYQQSLDQGLQFLIQYYNGEERAKGNILERFSAQQFPDLHSELNLSSLELGDSALYFCASSVARAGYDTQYFGPGTRLTVL.

The chain uses TRBV18 and TRBJ2-1, with D uncertain. Germline V gene sequence: CDR1 KGHSH, CDR2 LQKENI. This CDR3 has 12 residues. V lost 3 bases to trimming and J lost 4 bases, with 4 bases between them. CDR3 nucleotides: TGTGCCAGCTCACCTGAGTACAATGAGCAGTTCTTC. Translated, it gives CASSPEYNEQFF.

This clone was detected ten times or more. This chain uses TRBV11-3 with TRBJ2-2; D is undetermined. This CDR3 has 15 residues. Trimming removed 3 bases from V and 5 bases from J, with 13 bases in between. Germline CDR1 reads SGHNT; CDR2 reads YENEEA. CDR3 sequence: CASSFLQLRTGELFF. The CDR3, as DNA: TGTGCCAGCAGCTTTTTGCAGCTTAGAACCGGGGAGCTGTTTTTT. The full variable domain, rest sourced from reference TRBV11-3 and TRBJ2-2, is EAGVVQSPRYKIIEKKQPVAFWCNPISGHNTLYWYLQNLGQGPELLIRYENEEAVDDSQLPKDRFSAERLKGVDSTLKIQPAELGDSAVYLCASSFLQLRTGELFFGEGSRLTVL.

By sample fraction, this clone is medium-sized. This chain connects TRBV30 to TRBJ2-7; no reliable D call. Between the trimmed V and J ends, which lost 0 bases and 10 bases, there was a span of 22 bases. CDR1 GTSNPN and CDR2 SVGIG come from the germline V gene (reference sequence). The CDR3 has 15 amino acids. The CDR3 protein is CAWSVGRPFIDKQYF. The CDR3 DNA follows: TGTGCCTGGAGTGTAGGCAGGCCATTTATAGATAAACAGTACTTC. Complete variable domain (other parts from reference TRBV30 and TRBJ2-7): SQTIHQWPATLVQPVGSPLSLECTVEGTSNPNLYWYRQAAGRGLQLLFYSVGIGQISSEVPQNLSASRPQDRQFILSSKKLLLSDSGFYLCAWSVGRPFIDKQYFGPGTRLTVT.

Only a few counts were recorded for this clone. This chain connects TRBV6-8 to TRBJ1-5; unclear D gene. V was pared by 10 bases and J by 7 bases, with 20 bases between. Germline V gene lookup returns CDR1 MNHGY and CDR2 SAAAGT. CDR3 length: 14 amino acids. The CDR3 nucleotides read TGTGCCACCACGACAACCACCAAGGGACAGCCCCAGCATTTT. This translates into CATTTTTKGQPQHF.

This clone appeared a few times. The chain uses TRBV6-8 and TRBJ2-1, with 8 positions matching TRBD2. V was pared by 6 bases and J by 8 bases, with 12 bases of the junction left unmatched. Germline V gene lookup returns CDR1 MNHGY and CDR2 SAAAGT. The CDR3 spans 15 residues. The CDR3 nucleotides read TGTGCCAGCAGCAGACTAGCGCCCGACGGGGATGAGCAGTTCTTC. It is translated as CASSRLAPDGDEQFF.

There are a few counts of this clone. The rearrangement uses TRBV6-8 and TRBJ1-2; 11 bases fit TRBD1. The CDR3 loop spans 14 amino acids. V dropped 6 bases and J dropped 5; count of bases not matched to a gene: 5. CDR1 is MNHGY, CDR2 SAAAGT, per germline. CDR3 nucleotide sequence: TGTGCCAGCAGGGGGACAGGGGGATCTTATGGCTACACCTTC. Amino acids: CASRGTGGSYGYTF.

The chain links TRBV5-1 to TRBJ2-1, with 8 bases fitting TRBD2. The CDR3 has 15 residues. V was pared by 1 base and J by 9 bases, with 9 bases of the junction left unmatched. The germline V gene has CDR1 SGHRS and CDR2 YFSETQ. CDR3 amino acids: CASSLTGGPSVEQFF. CDR3 nucleotide sequence: TGCGCCAGCAGCTTGACGGGAGGGCCTAGTGTTGAGCAGTTCTTC. Full variable domain (rest looked up from reference TRBV5-1 and TRBJ2-1): KAGVTQTPRYLIKTRGQQVTLSCSPISGHRSVSWYQQTPGQGLQFLFEYFSETQRNKGNFPGRFSGRQFSNSRSEMNVSTLELGDSALYLCASSLTGGPSVEQFFGPGTRLTVL.

This clone came up a few times. This chain uses TRBV6-8 with TRBJ1-5, with 7 bases lining up with TRBD1. Germline lookup yields CDR1 MNHGY and CDR2 SAAAGT. The junction had 5 bases not matched to a gene; V was cut back by 4 bases and J by 11 bases. The CDR3 covers 12 residues. The CDR3 DNA follows: TGTGCCAGCAGTTCGCTACAGGGGTCCCAGCATTTT. Its protein is CASSSLQGSQHF.

This clone was detected once. The gene calls are TRBV14 and TRBJ2-1; D might be TRBD1 (6 bases). The germline gives CDR1 SGHDN, CDR2 FVKESK. V dropped 5 bases and J dropped 6 bases, with 17 bases sitting between them. This CDR3 region has 15 residues. CDR3: CASSSLETGLNEQFF. For the CDR3, the DNA is TGTGCCAGCAGCTCTCTCGAGACAGGTCTCAATGAGCAGTTCTTC.

The chain combines TRBV30 with TRBJ2-1, with TRBD2 matching 11 bases. Trimming took 1 base from V and 6 from J; bases not matched to a gene: 5. From germline, CDR1 is GTSNPN and CDR2 SVGIG (reference sequence). CDR3 length: 15 amino acids. The CDR3 bases are TGTGCCTGGAGTGGCCTAGCGGGAGGCGGCAATGAGCAGTTCTTC. Its translation is CAWSGLAGGGNEQFF.

This clone was recorded a few times. The chain uses TRBV15 and TRBJ2-4; 9 nucleotides line up with TRBD2. The CDR3 is 19 residues long. Germline V gene data show CDR1 as LNHNV and CDR2 as YYDKDF (reference sequence). The V gene end was trimmed by 0 bases and the J gene end by 1 base; junction bases not matched to a gene: 10. CDR3 nucleotide sequence: TGTGCCACCAGCAGAGATAGGGCTAGCGGGGCCCCGGCCAAAAACATTCAGTACTTC. Protein sequence: CATSRDRASGAPAKNIQYF.

The chain has TRBV5-1 and TRBJ2-3; D gene unclear. This CDR3 has 14 amino acids. Germline V gene data show CDR1 as SGHRS and CDR2 as YFSETQ. Between the trimmed V and J ends, which lost 5 bases and 1 base, there was a span of 11 bases. The CDR3 loop reads CASSKFSGTDTQYF. The CDR3 nucleotides are TGCGCCAGCAGTAAATTCAGCGGCACAGATACGCAGTATTTT.

The chain employs TRBV11-3 and TRBJ2-2; D gene ambiguous. CDR3 size: 14 residues. V gave up 5 bases and J gave up 3 bases, with 10 bases separating them. From germline, CDR1 is SGHNT and CDR2 YENEEA. The CDR3 sequence is CASSRARDTGELFF. In nucleotides, the CDR3 is TGTGCCAGCAGCCGAGCTCGGGACACCGGGGAGCTGTTTTTT. Complete variable domain (other parts from reference TRBV11-3 and TRBJ2-2): EAGVVQSPRYKIIEKKQPVAFWCNPISGHNTLYWYLQNLGQGPELLIRYENEEAVDDSQLPKDRFSAERLKGVDSTLKIQPAELGDSAVYLCASSRARDTGELFFGEGSRLTVL.

V is TRBV30 and J is TRBJ1-5; D unresolved. The germline gives CDR1 GTSNPN, CDR2 SVGIG (reference sequence). V shed 1 base and J shed 4 bases, with 11 bases lying between them. There are 14 residues in the CDR3. The CDR3 DNA reads TGTGCCTGGAGTGCACGGGGATTTAATCAGCCCCAGCATTTT. This translates into CAWSARGFNQPQHF.

This chain connects TRBV19 to TRBJ1-6, with 8 bases identical to TRBD1. From germline, CDR1 is LNHDA and CDR2 SQIVND (reference sequence). This CDR3 spans 13 amino acids. With 5 bases clipped from V and 9 bases from J, the junction kept 3 bases outside the gene matches. In DNA form, the CDR3 reads TGTGCCAGTAGTCTCACAGGGGGTTCACCCCTCCACTTT. Protein: CASSLTGGSPLHF.

V gene TRBV11-3 combines with J gene TRBJ2-1, with TRBD1 matching over 9 bases. This CDR3 comprises 14 residues. Per the germline V gene, CDR1 is SGHNT and CDR2 is YENEEA. V lost 6 bases to trimming and J lost 7 bases; unmatched junction nucleotides: 7. CDR3 region: CASSKQGAQNEQFF. CDR3 sequence (DNA): TGTGCCAGCAGTAAACAGGGGGCGCAGAATGAGCAGTTCTTC. Combining the CDR3 with reference TRBV11-3 and TRBJ2-1 gives the whole variable domain EAGVVQSPRYKIIEKKQPVAFWCNPISGHNTLYWYLQNLGQGPELLIRYENEEAVDDSQLPKDRFSAERLKGVDSTLKIQPAELGDSAVYLCASSKQGAQNEQFFGPGTRLTVL.

The rearrangement joins TRBV11-3 to TRBJ1-5; D remains ambiguous. Trimming left V 3 bases short and J 1 base short, with 13 bases between. The germline gives CDR1 SGHNT, CDR2 YENEEA. This CDR3 is built from 16 residues. CDR3 nucleotide sequence: TGTGCCAGCAGCTTGGATGGGGTGGGGAGCAATCAGCCCCAGCATTTT. Protein sequence: CASSLDGVGSNQPQHF. Full variable domain (rest looked up from reference TRBV11-3 and TRBJ1-5): EAGVVQSPRYKIIEKKQPVAFWCNPISGHNTLYWYLQNLGQGPELLIRYENEEAVDDSQLPKDRFSAERLKGVDSTLKIQPAELGDSAVYLCASSLDGVGSNQPQHFGDGTRLSIL.

V and J are TRBV18 and TRBJ1-3; D perhaps matches TRBD1 (6 bases). This CDR3 is 17 amino acids long. The germline V gene has CDR1 KGHSH and CDR2 LQKENI. Trimming took off 1 base at V and 4 bases at J, with 17 bases between the two ends. In DNA form, the CDR3 reads TGTGCCAGCTCACCACGAGATGTCGGCCAGGGGGGAAACACCATATATTTT. This sequence encodes CASSPRDVGQGGNTIYF.

This clone was observed at least ten times. The chain couples TRBV11-3 to TRBJ1-1; D gene unclear. Trimming shortened V by 3 bases and J by 4 bases, and 15 bases separated the two germline ends. This CDR3 spans 15 amino acids. Germline CDR1 reads SGHNT; CDR2 reads YENEEA. The CDR3 DNA follows: TGTGCCAGCAGCTTGAGTAGAGGTTCGGGCACTGAAGCTTTCTTT. Translating gives CASSLSRGSGTEAFF.